The rows below give T cell receptor beta chains drawn from one sample of a study of beta chain features in type 1 diabetes. TCRdb keeps only in-frame clones here, not all; method: immunoSEQ multiplex PCR. This table has under 950,000 clones, 15% to 20% appearing once. Sequenced input: naive CD4+ T cells from blood. Receptor source: a woman younger than 30 in good health. Both conserved end residues are part of each CDR3. The D gene is left open where the match is weak. Size tells how often a clone was seen (once, few, many) or the class of an expanded clone, and some rows leave it out.

d_gene	v_gene	j_gene	abundance	CDR3aa	CDR3nt
NA	TRBV2	TRBJ1-2	NA	CAGSFDGTYGYTF	TGTGCCGGCAGCTTTGACGGAACCTATGGCTACACCTTC
NA	TRBV6-6	TRBJ1-2	NA	CASSYSHGNYGYTF	TGTGCCAGCAGTTACTCGCACGGTAACTATGGCTACACCTTC
NA	TRBV19	TRBJ1-1	NA	CASSLSRDTEAFF	TGTGCCAGTTCCCTTTCGAGGGACACTGAAGCTTTCTTT
TRBD2	TRBV10-3	TRBJ2-7	NA	CAIRSGTSGMIYEQYF	TGTGCCATCAGATCCGGGACTAGCGGGATGATCTACGAGCAGTACTTC
NA	TRBV20-1	TRBJ2-5	few	CSAERQETQYF	TGCAGTGCCGAGCGGCAAGAGACCCAGTACTTC
NA	TRBV6-6	TRBJ2-4	few	CASSYSYGNIQYF	TGTGCCAGCAGTTACTCGTACGGAAACATTCAGTACTTC
TRBD1	TRBV7-3	TRBJ2-1	NA	CASSSPKGQGDYNEQFF	TGTGCCAGCAGCTCCCCCAAAGGACAGGGGGACTACAATGAGCAGTTCTTC
NA	TRBV15	TRBJ2-5	NA	CATSNDMTALQETQYF	TGTGCCACCAGCAATGACATGACAGCCCTCCAAGAGACCCAGTACTTC
NA	TRBV21-1	TRBJ2-1	NA	CASSKGQGGTSGSLGNGHEQFF	TGTGCCAGCAGCAAAGGACAGGGGGGGACTAGCGGGAGCCTAGGTAATGGCCATGAGCAGTTCTTC
NA	TRBV7-2	TRBJ1-5	NA	CASSLMGHQPQHF	TGTGCCAGCAGCTTAATGGGGCATCAGCCCCAGCATTTT
NA	TRBV28	TRBJ2-5	few	CASSLPQGQETQYF	TGTGCCAGCAGTCTCCCCCAGGGTCAAGAGACCCAGTACTTC
NA	TRBV7-2	TRBJ2-3	few	CASSFRVASTDTQYF	TGTGCCAGCAGCTTCAGGGTCGCTAGCACAGATACGCAGTATTTT
NA	TRBV7-2	TRBJ2-1	NA	CASSRGLVEVDEQFF	TGTGCCAGCAGCCGGGGTCTAGTGGAAGTCGATGAGCAGTTCTTC
NA	TRBV28	TRBJ1-2	few	CASSLVAPSYGYTF	TGTGCCAGCAGTTTAGTCGCGCCGTCCTATGGCTACACCTTC
NA	TRBV9	TRBJ2-1	NA	CASSVDFYNEQFF	TGTGCCAGCAGCGTAGACTTCTACAATGAGCAGTTCTTC
TRBD1	TRBV6-1	TRBJ1-1	few	CASSTGGAFF	TGTGCCAGCAGTACAGGGGGTGCTTTCTTT
NA	TRBV6-6	TRBJ2-7	NA	CASRTGGTYEQYF	TGTGCCAGCAGAACAGGAGGGACCTACGAGCAGTACTTC
TRBD2	TRBV19	TRBJ2-2	few	CASSRTSGSAAGELFF	TGTGCCAGTAGTAGGACTAGCGGGAGTGCAGCCGGGGAGCTGTTTTTT
TRBD1	TRBV7-8	TRBJ2-3	NA	CASSSRTGVGTDTQYF	TGTGCCAGCAGCTCCCGTACAGGGGTCGGGACAGATACGCAGTATTTT
NA	TRBV5-6	TRBJ2-1	NA	CASSFSHNEQFF	TGTGCCAGCAGCTTCTCCCACAATGAGCAGTTCTTC
TRBD2	TRBV19	TRBJ2-3	few	CASSRRTGTSGRILDTQYF	TGTGCCAGTAGCCGTCGGACCGGGACTAGCGGGAGAATCCTAGATACGCAGTATTTT
NA	TRBV19	TRBJ1-1	NA	CASQGLGTEAFF	TGTGCCAGTCAGGGACTCGGCACTGAAGCTTTCTTT
NA	TRBV28	TRBJ1-5	NA	CASTPWDRYQPQHF	TGTGCCAGCACTCCGTGGGATCGCTATCAGCCCCAGCATTTT
TRBD1	TRBV6-1	TRBJ2-7	NA	CASIRQGAYEQYF	TGTGCCAGCATCCGTCAGGGGGCTTACGAGCAGTACTTC
TRBD2	TRBV9	TRBJ2-1	NA	CASSGTPLAGGYNEQFF	TGTGCCAGCAGCGGGACCCCACTAGCGGGAGGCTACAATGAGCAGTTCTTC
NA	TRBV28	TRBJ2-7	NA	CASSSGRILYEQYF	TGTGCCAGCAGCTCAGGGCGAATACTCTACGAGCAGTACTTC
NA	TRBV6-5	TRBJ2-2	NA	CASTGANTGELFF	TGTGCCTCGACAGGTGCGAACACCGGGGAGCTGTTTTTT
NA	TRBV18	TRBJ1-1	few	CASSPPGGTEAFF	TGTGCCAGCTCACCACCGGGTGGCACTGAAGCTTTCTTT
TRBD2	TRBV2	TRBJ2-1	few	CASSVAGGGYNEQFF	TGTGCCAGCAGTGTTGCGGGAGGAGGGTACAATGAGCAGTTCTTC
NA	TRBV29-1	TRBJ1-1	NA	CSVLGQLNTEAFF	TGCAGCGTTCTAGGGCAACTGAACACTGAAGCTTTCTTT
NA	TRBV18	TRBJ2-7	NA	CASSPPRITYEQYF	TGTGCCAGCTCACCACCACGCATCACCTACGAGCAGTACTTC
TRBD2	TRBV18	TRBJ2-4	NA	CASSQPGLAKAKNIQYF	TGTGCCAGCTCACAACCGGGACTAGCGAAAGCCAAAAACATTCAGTACTTC
NA	TRBV7-8	TRBJ1-5	NA	CASRQGGGFGQPQHF	TGTGCCAGCAGGCAAGGCGGAGGGTTCGGGCAGCCCCAGCATTTT
NA	TRBV6-5	TRBJ2-2	NA	CASSYARGSTGELFF	TGTGCCAGCAGTTACGCTAGGGGGTCCACCGGGGAGCTGTTTTTT
TRBD2	TRBV28	TRBJ2-3	few	CASSYAGVSSTQYF	TGTGCCAGCAGTTATGCGGGAGTTTCCTCCACGCAGTATTTT
NA	TRBV6-6	TRBJ2-3	few	CATCSGPPSLDTQYF	TGTGCCACCTGTAGCGGACCCCCCTCATTGGATACGCAGTATTTT
TRBD2	TRBV28	TRBJ2-4	NA	CASSPGGPVKNIQYF	TGTGCCAGCAGTCCGGGAGGGCCGGTCAAAAACATTCAGTACTTC
TRBD2	TRBV27	TRBJ2-7	NA	CASQSGLSGNYEQYF	TGTGCCAGCCAGTCCGGCCTTAGCGGGAACTACGAGCAGTACTTC
NA	TRBV18	TRBJ2-1	few	CASSPLGRGEQFF	TGTGCCAGCTCACCACTGGGGCGGGGAGAGCAGTTCTTC
TRBD1	TRBV7-8	TRBJ1-2	NA	CASSLMGQGWGGYTF	TGTGCCAGCAGCTTGATGGGACAGGGGTGGGGTGGCTACACCTTC
TRBD1	TRBV2	TRBJ2-5	few	CASNRQGAEETQYF	TGTGCCAGCAACCGACAGGGGGCTGAAGAGACCCAGTACTTC
NA	TRBV7-9	TRBJ2-7	few	CASGSIWEGYEQYF	TGTGCCAGCGGATCTATATGGGAAGGCTACGAGCAGTACTTC
NA	TRBV7-3	TRBJ2-3	few	CASSLVADTQYF	TGTGCCAGCAGCTTAGTAGCAGATACGCAGTATTTT
NA	TRBV7-8	TRBJ2-7	few	CASSTRGSYEQYF	TGTGCCAGCAGCACCAGGGGATCCTACGAGCAGTACTTC
NA	TRBV15	TRBJ2-2	NA	CATSREQGAGELFF	TGTGCCACCAGCAGAGAACAGGGAGCCGGGGAGCTGTTTTTT
NA	TRBV2	TRBJ2-5	NA	CASGYQETQYF	TGTGCCAGCGGGTACCAAGAGACCCAGTACTTC
NA	TRBV29-1	TRBJ1-2	few	CSVGGHSRFLADGGNYGYTF	TGCAGCGTTGGGGGACACAGTCGATTTCTCGCGGACGGTGGAAACTATGGCTACACCTTC
NA	TRBV19	TRBJ2-1	NA	CASSIYGEQFF	TGTGCCAGTAGTATATATGGGGAGCAGTTCTTC
NA	TRBV29-1	TRBJ1-1	NA	CSVAPLSATEAFF	TGCAGCGTTGCCCCCCTATCCGCCACTGAAGCTTTCTTT
NA	TRBV5-1	TRBJ2-7	NA	CASSLVGRGFHEQYF	TGCGCCAGCAGCTTGGTGGGCAGGGGTTTCCACGAGCAGTACTTC
TRBD2	TRBV11-2	TRBJ2-1	NA	CASSYGLAEYNEQFF	TGTGCCAGCAGCTATGGACTAGCGGAATACAATGAGCAGTTCTTC
NA	TRBV19	TRBJ2-5	NA	CASSVEGVAKTQYF	TGTGCCAGTAGTGTAGAGGGGGTTGCGAAGACCCAGTACTTC
TRBD1	TRBV7-9	TRBJ1-5	NA	CASSLGQGARQPQHF	TGTGCCAGCAGCTTAGGACAGGGGGCGCGCCAGCCCCAGCATTTT